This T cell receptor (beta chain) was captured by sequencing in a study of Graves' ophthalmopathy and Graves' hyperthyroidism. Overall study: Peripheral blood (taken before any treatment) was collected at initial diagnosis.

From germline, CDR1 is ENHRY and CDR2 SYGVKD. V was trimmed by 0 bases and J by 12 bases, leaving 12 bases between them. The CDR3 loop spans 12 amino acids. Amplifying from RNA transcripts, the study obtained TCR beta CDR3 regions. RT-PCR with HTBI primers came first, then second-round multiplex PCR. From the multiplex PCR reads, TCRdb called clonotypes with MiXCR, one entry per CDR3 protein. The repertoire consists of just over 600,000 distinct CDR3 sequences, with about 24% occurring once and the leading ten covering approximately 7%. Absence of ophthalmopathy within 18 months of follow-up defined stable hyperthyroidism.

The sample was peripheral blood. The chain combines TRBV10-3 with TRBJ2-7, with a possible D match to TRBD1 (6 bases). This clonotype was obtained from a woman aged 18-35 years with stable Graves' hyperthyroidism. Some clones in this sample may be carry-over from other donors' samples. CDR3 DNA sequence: TGTGCCATCAGTGAGTCGGATAGGGGGACGTACTTC. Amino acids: CAISESDRGTYF.